Following are 24 T cell receptor beta chains from one sample sequenced in a study of control samples from healthy donors and cancer patients. The repertoire was sequenced with immunoSEQ multiplex PCR; TCRdb's copy has only in-frame clones and lacks some. The data contain roughly 130,000 clones, roughly 89% of them singletons. Sequencing input: blood. Every receptor here comes from a man aged 25 to 40 in good health.

CDR3 DNA sequence: TGTGCCAGCAGGGGCAGGTTGGGAGATACGCAGTATTTT. Its translation is CASRGRLGDTQYF. The chain combines TRBV2 with TRBJ2-3; no reliable D call. The CDR3 consists of 13 residues. Deletions cut 6 bases from V and 5 bases from J, with 12 bases between. Looked up from germline, CDR1 is SNHLY and CDR2 is FYNNEI. The full variable domain, completed using reference TRBV2 and TRBJ2-3, is EPEVTQTPSHQVTQMGQEVILRCVPISNHLYFYWYRQILGQKVEFLVSFYNNEISEKSEIFDDQFSVERPDGSNFTLKIRSTKLEDSAMYFCASRGRLGDTQYFGPGTRLTVL.

This sequence joins TRBV6-2 or TRBV6-3 and TRBJ2-5; 13 bases match TRBD2. This CDR3 comprises 18 residues. The trim removed 2 bases at V and 4 bases at J, leaving 10 bases unmatched. Looked up from germline, CDR1 is MNHEY and CDR2 is SVGEGT. CDR3: CASSYERTSGRSAETQYF. The CDR3 DNA reads TGTGCCAGCAGTTACGAGAGGACTAGCGGGAGAAGCGCAGAGACCCAGTACTTC.

The rearrangement joins TRBV21-1 to TRBJ2-7. TRBV21-1 is noted as a pseudogene. The CDR3 has 12 amino acids. CDR3 DNA: TGTGCCACCCCTTTGGGTGCGTTCGAGCAGTACTTC. Protein product: CATPLGAFEQYF.

The gene calls are TRBV10-3 and TRBJ2-5, with a possible D match to TRBD1 (5 bases). Germline lookup yields CDR1 ENHRY and CDR2 SYGVKD. The CDR3 totals 13 residues. V dropped 7 bases and J dropped 1 base, with 10 bases sitting between them. The CDR3 DNA follows: TGTGCCATCAAAGGGGCGGTCCAAGAGACCCAGTACTTC. As protein: CAIKGAVQETQYF.

This clone has just one count. This sequence joins TRBV6-2 or TRBV6-3 and TRBJ1-2; D remains unclear. Trimming pared 6 bases from V and 4 bases from J, leaving 12 bases between. This CDR3 comprises 13 residues. The V gene's germline CDR1 is MNHEY and CDR2 SVGEGT. This CDR3 is CASSSDRGYGYTF. CDR3 sequence (DNA): TGTGCCAGCAGCTCGGACCGAGGCTATGGCTACACCTTC.

The rearrangement joins TRBV5-1 to TRBJ2-2; tentative D call: TRBD2 (5 bases). CDR3 length: 15 amino acids. V gave up 0 bases and J gave up 3 bases, with 9 bases separating them. Germline lookup yields CDR1 SGHRS and CDR2 YFSETQ. CDR3 sequence: CASSLVVGDTGELFF. As DNA, the CDR3 is TGCGCCAGCAGCTTGGTGGTGGGAGACACCGGGGAGCTGTTTTTT.

There are a few counts of this clone. The chain recombines TRBV11-2 with TRBJ2-7, with 9 bases lining up with TRBD2. Losses at the gene ends were 5 bases for V and 6 bases for J; bases not matched to a gene: 17. Germline CDR1 reads SGHAT; CDR2 reads FQNNGV. This CDR3 comprises 17 residues. CDR3 region: CASSPRGVGLAFGEQYF. CDR3 nucleotides: TGTGCCAGCAGCCCAAGGGGGGTGGGACTAGCATTTGGCGAGCAGTACTTC.

CDR3 sequence: CASSSPFAGQGYTF. The CDR3 region has the DNA TGTGCCAGCAGCTCCCCGTTTGCGGGGCAGGGCTACACCTTC. This chain uses TRBV11-2 with TRBJ1-2, with D tentatively TRBD1 (5 bases). Looked up from germline, CDR1 is SGHAT and CDR2 is FQNNGV. Trimming stripped 4 bases from V and 8 bases from J, with 17 bases between. This CDR3 has 14 amino acids. The full variable domain, in which reference TRBV11-2 and TRBJ1-2 provide the parts outside the CDR3, is EAGVAQSPRYKIIEKRQSVAFWCNPISGHATLYWYQQILGQGPKLLIQFQNNGVVDDSQLPKDRFSAERLKGVDSTLKIQPAKLEDSAVYLCASSSPFAGQGYTFGSGTRLTVV.

V usage is TRBV7-2 and J usage is TRBJ2-3, with unresolved D. The CDR3 covers 15 residues. Germline CDR1 SGHTA, CDR2 FQGNSA. V dropped 5 bases and J dropped 2 bases, with 14 bases sitting between them. CDR3 loop: CASSPGRWSTDTQYF. As DNA, the CDR3 is TGTGCCAGCAGCCCTGGACGTTGGTCCACAGATACGCAGTATTTT.

The chain is built from TRBV7-2 and TRBJ2-4, with 11 bases lining up with TRBD2. V shed 5 bases, J shed 5 bases, and the junction held 5 bases outside the gene matches. Germline loops: CDR1 SGHTA, CDR2 FQGNSA. The CDR3 has 15 amino acids. The DNA of the CDR3 is TGTGCCAGCAGCCGGGGACTAGCGGAGCAAAACATTCAGTACTTC. This gives the protein CASSRGLAEQNIQYF.

The CDR3 nucleotides are TGTGCCAGCAGTTCTAGGGCCATGAACACTGAAGCTTTCTTT. As protein: CASSSRAMNTEAFF. The chain is built from TRBV28 and TRBJ1-1; unclear D gene. Germline loops: CDR1 MDHEN, CDR2 SYDVKM. V was shortened by 4 bases and J by 0 bases, with 9 bases between the two germline ends. The length of the CDR3 is 14 residues.

CDR3 in DNA: TGTGCCAGCAGTGACGGACAGGGGGCTTACACCGGGGAGCTGTTTTTT. It codes for CASSDGQGAYTGELFF. The rearrangement uses TRBV6-1 and TRBJ2-2; TRBD1 agrees at 11 bases. J gave up 3 bases and V 3 bases, and 3 bases lay outside the gene matches. The CDR3 sequence is 16 residues long. Germline CDR1 reads MNHNS; CDR2 reads SASEGT.

The chain recombines TRBV4-3 with TRBJ2-7; D possibly corresponds to TRBD2 (6 bases). The V gene's germline CDR1 is LGHNA and CDR2 YSLEER. V lost 4 bases and J lost 4, with 14 bases in between. There are 14 residues in the CDR3. The CDR3, as DNA: TGCGCCAGCAGCCCAAATCGTGCGGGGTACGAGCAGTACTTC. Encoded protein: CASSPNRAGYEQYF.

The chain joins TRBV28 to TRBJ1-2; D ambiguous. The CDR3 is made up of 15 amino acids. V was cut by 6 bases and J by 4 bases, with 18 bases left in between. Germline loops: CDR1 MDHEN, CDR2 SYDVKM. In nucleotides, the CDR3 is TGTGCCAGCAGCCCTCGGGCTCCCGGAGGCTATGGCTACACCTTC. Residues: CASSPRAPGGYGYTF.

The gene calls are TRBV20-1 and TRBJ1-2; D is uncertain. Trimming removed 6 bases at V and 0 bases at J, with 2 bases between. In germline, CDR1 is DFQATT, CDR2 SNEGSKA (reference sequence). The CDR3 runs 10 residues. DNA of the CDR3: TGCAGTGCGTCTAACTATGGCTACACCTTC. It codes for CSASNYGYTF.

This clone was seen just once. This chain uses TRBV5-3 with TRBJ1-6; 9 nucleotides match TRBD1. TRBV5-3 is filed as an ORF, its function uncertain. V lost 0 bases, J lost 3 bases, and 13 bases stayed unmatched. The CDR3 is made up of 20 amino acids. In DNA form, the CDR3 reads TGTGCCAGAAGCTTGGGACGTGGGACAGGGAGAGGAGGCTATAATTCACCCCTCCACTTT. Its translation is CARSLGRGTGRGGYNSPLHF.

This chain links TRBV5-1 with TRBJ1-1; D remains ambiguous. The CDR3 length is 16 residues. CDR1 is SGHRS, CDR2 YFSETQ, per germline. Trimming took off 0 bases at V and 1 base at J, with 13 bases between the two ends. The CDR3 loop is CASSLGPGLGNTEAFF. In DNA form, the CDR3 reads TGCGCCAGCAGCTTGGGGCCAGGCCTAGGGAACACTGAAGCTTTCTTT. The full variable domain, with the rest looked up from reference TRBV5-1 and TRBJ1-1, is KAGVTQTPRYLIKTRGQQVTLSCSPISGHRSVSWYQQTPGQGLQFLFEYFSETQRNKGNFPGRFSGRQFSNSRSEMNVSTLELGDSALYLCASSLGPGLGNTEAFFGQGTRLTVV.

This rearrangement joins TRBV10-3 to TRBJ2-2; no reliable D call. Germline values: CDR1 ENHRY, CDR2 SYGVKD. The CDR3 loop spans 15 amino acids. The ends were cut back, 0 bases at V and 5 bases at J, with 10 bases in the middle. The CDR3 sequence is CAISESDPSTGELFF. As DNA, the CDR3 is TGTGCCATCAGTGAGTCGGACCCAAGTACCGGGGAGCTGTTTTTT.

This chain uses TRBV7-6 with TRBJ2-1; D gene ambiguous. Trimming cost V 4 bases and J 3 bases, with 16 bases left between them. Germline-derived CDR1 and CDR2 are SGHVS and FNYEAQ. This CDR3 is 16 amino acids long. CDR3 loop: CASSSFSPRFYNEQFF. CDR3 nucleotide sequence: TGTGCCAGCAGCTCTTTCTCGCCCAGGTTCTACAATGAGCAGTTCTTC.

The V and J genes are TRBV7-9 and TRBJ2-4; D may be TRBD1 or TRBD2 (6 bases each). V was clipped by 5 bases and J by 2 bases, with 22 bases between them. Germline CDR1 and CDR2: SEHNR and FQNEAQ (reference sequence). The CDR3 spans 18 residues. CDR3: CASSLTRVGGATKNIQYF. CDR3 in DNA: TGTGCCAGCAGCCTTACGAGAGTGGGGGGCGCGACCAAAAACATTCAGTACTTC.

The J gene is TRBJ2-1, the V gene TRBV9, with 7 bases that match TRBD2. Looked up from germline, CDR1 is SGDLS and CDR2 is YYNGEE. The V gene end was trimmed by 4 bases and the J gene end by 7 bases; junction bases not matched to a gene: 11. This CDR3 contains 15 residues. The CDR3 coding sequence is TGTGCCAGCAGCCCTCCGGGACTAAATGGTAATGAGCAGTTCTTC. Amino acid sequence: CASSPPGLNGNEQFF.

The J gene is TRBJ1-2, the V gene TRBV5-3; the D is unclear. TRBV5-3 is an ORF, and what it does is uncertain. The V end was cut by 4 bases, the J end by 8 bases, with 21 bases between. The CDR3 spans 15 residues. CDR3 sequence (DNA): TGTGCCAGAAGCCCCCGGACTTGGCTCAACTGGGGCTACACCTTC. It is translated as CARSPRTWLNWGYTF.

The CDR3 DNA sequence: TGTGCCAGCAGGACAGGGGGCTTTAGCTCCTACGAGCAGTACTTC. As protein: CASRTGGFSSYEQYF. The V call is TRBV27, the J call TRBJ2-7; 10 bases map to TRBD1. This CDR3 has 15 amino acids. V was pared by 6 bases and J by 0 bases, with 5 bases of the junction left unmatched. Per the germline V gene, CDR1 is MNHEY and CDR2 is SMNVEV (reference sequence).

The chain employs TRBV18 and TRBJ1-1; no definite D call. V was clipped by 5 bases and J by 0 bases, with 7 bases between them. The CDR3 runs to 13 residues. The germline gives CDR1 KGHSH, CDR2 LQKENI. The CDR3 sequence is CASSATMNTEAFF. CDR3 in DNA: TGTGCCAGCTCAGCCACGATGAACACTGAAGCTTTCTTT. Together with reference TRBV18 and TRBJ1-1, the CDR3 gives the full variable domain: NAGVMQNPRHLVRRRGQEARLRCSPMKGHSHVYWYRQLPEEGLKFMVYLQKENIIDESGMPKERFSAEFPKEGPSILRIQQVVRGDSAAYFCASSATMNTEAFFGQGTRLTVV.